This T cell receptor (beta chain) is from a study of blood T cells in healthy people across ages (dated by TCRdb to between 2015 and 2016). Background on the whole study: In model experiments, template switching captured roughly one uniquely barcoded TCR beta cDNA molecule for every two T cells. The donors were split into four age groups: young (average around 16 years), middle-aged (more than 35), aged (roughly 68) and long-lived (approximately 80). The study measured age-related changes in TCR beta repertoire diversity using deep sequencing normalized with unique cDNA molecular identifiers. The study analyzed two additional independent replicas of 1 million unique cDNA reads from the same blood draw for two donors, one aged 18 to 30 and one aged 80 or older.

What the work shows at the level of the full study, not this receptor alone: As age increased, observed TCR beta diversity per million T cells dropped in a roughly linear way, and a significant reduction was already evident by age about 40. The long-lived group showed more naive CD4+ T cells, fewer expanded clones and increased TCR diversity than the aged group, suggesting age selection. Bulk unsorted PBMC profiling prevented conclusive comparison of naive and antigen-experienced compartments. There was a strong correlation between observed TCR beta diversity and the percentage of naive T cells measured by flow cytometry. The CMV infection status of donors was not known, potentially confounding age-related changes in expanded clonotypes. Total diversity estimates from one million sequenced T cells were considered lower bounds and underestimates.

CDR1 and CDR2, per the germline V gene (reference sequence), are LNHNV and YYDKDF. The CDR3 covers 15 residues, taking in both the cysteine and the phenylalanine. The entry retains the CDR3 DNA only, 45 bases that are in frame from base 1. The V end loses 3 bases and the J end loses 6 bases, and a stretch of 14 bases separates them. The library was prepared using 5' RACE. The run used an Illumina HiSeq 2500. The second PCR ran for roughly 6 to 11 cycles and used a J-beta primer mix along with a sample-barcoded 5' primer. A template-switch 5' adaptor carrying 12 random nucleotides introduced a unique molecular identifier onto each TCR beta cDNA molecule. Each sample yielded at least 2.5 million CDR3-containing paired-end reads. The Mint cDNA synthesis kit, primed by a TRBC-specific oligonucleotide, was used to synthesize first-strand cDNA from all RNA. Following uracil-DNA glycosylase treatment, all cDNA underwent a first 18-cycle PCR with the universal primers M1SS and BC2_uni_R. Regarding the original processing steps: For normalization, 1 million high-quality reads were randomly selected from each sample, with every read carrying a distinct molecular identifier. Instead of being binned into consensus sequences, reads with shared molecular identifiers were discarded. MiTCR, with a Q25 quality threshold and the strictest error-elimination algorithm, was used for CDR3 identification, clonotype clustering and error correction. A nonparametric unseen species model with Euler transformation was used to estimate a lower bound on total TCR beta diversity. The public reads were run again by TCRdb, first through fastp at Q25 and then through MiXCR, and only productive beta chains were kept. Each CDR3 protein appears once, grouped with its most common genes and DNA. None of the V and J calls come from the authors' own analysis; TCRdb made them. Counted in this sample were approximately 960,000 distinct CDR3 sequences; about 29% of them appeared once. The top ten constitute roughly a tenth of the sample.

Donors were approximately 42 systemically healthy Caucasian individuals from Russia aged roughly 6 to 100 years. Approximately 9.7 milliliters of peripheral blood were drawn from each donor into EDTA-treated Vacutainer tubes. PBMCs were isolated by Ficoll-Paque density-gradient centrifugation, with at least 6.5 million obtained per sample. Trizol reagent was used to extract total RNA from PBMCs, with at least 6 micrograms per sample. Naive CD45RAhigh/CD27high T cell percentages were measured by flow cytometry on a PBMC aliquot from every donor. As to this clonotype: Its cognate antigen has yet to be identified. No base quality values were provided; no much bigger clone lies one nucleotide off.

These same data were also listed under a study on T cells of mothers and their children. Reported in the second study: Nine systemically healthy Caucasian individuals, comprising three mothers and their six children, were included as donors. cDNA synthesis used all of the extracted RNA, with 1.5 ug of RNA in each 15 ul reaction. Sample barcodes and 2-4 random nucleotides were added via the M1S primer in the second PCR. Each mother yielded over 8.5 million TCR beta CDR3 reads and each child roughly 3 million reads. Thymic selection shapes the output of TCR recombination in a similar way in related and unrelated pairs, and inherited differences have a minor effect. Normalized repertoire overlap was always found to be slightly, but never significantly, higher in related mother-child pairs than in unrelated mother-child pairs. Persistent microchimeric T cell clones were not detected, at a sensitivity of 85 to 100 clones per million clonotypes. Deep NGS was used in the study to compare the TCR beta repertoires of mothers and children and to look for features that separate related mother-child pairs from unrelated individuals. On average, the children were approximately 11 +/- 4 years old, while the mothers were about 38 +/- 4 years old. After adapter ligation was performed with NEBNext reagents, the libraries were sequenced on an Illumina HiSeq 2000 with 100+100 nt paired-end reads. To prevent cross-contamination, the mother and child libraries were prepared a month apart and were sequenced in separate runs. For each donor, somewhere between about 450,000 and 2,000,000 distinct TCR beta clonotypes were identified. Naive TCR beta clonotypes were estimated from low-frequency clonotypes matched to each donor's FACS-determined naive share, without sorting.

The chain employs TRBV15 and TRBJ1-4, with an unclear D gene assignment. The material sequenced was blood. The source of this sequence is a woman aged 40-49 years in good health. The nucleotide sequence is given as TGTGCCACCAGCAGGGGAATGGGAACGGATGAAAAACTGTTTTTT. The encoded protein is CATSRGMGTDEKLFF.